The 23 T cell receptor beta chains given below trace back to one sample, sequenced in a study of T cell responses to AZD1222 COVID-19 vaccine. Only in-frame clones appear in the TCRdb table, and some are missing; sequencing was by immunoSEQ multiplex PCR. Among 150,000 or so clones listed, around 90% were seen once. The sample here was peripheral blood, taken 28 days after the second AZD1222 dose. Receptor source: an adult who received the AZD1222 COVID-19 vaccine.

The rearrangement links TRBV3-1 (or the pseudogene TRBV3-2) to TRBJ2-1; possibly TRBD1 or TRBD2 for D (5 bases each). The V and J ends lost 0 bases and 11 bases respectively, with 14 bases between them. Germline V CDR1 and CDR2: LGHDT, YNNKEL (reference sequence). The CDR3 is 14 amino acids. CDR3 nucleotide sequence: TGTGCCAGCAGCCAAGAGGGCCCGAGGGGAAAGCAGTTCTTC. Residues: CASSQEGPRGKQFF.

The chain uses TRBV11-2 and TRBJ2-2; 8 nucleotides match TRBD2. Trimming at V came to 5 bases and at J to 4 bases, leaving 9 bases not matched to a gene. This CDR3 is 16 amino acids long. The germline CDR1 and CDR2 sequences are SGHAT and FQNNGV. The CDR3: CASSPLGAGGTGELFF. The DNA for the CDR3 is TGTGCCAGCAGCCCCCTCGGGGCGGGGGGCACCGGGGAGCTGTTTTTT.

This clone was detected only once. The chain carries TRBV30 and TRBJ2-2; D might be TRBD1 (5 bases). The CDR3 extends over 14 amino acids. Germline V gives CDR1 GTSNPN, CDR2 SVGIG (reference sequence). The V end lost 3 bases, the J end lost 2 bases, and 10 bases lay between the germline ends. In DNA, the CDR3 is TGTGCCTGGAGGTGGGGCATAAACACCGGGGAGCTGTTTTTT. Residues: CAWRWGINTGELFF.

The J gene is TRBJ2-2, the V gene TRBV5-1; 10 bases map to TRBD2. The V segment lost 4 bases and the J segment 1 base; nucleotides outside the gene matches: 10. Germline CDR1 reads SGHRS; CDR2 reads YFSETQ. CDR3 length: 18 amino acids. The chain's CDR3 is CASSGTSVRLRNTGELFF. The DNA for the CDR3 is TGCGCCAGCAGCGGGACTAGCGTCAGACTCCGGAACACCGGGGAGCTGTTTTTT.

The chain employs TRBV10-1 and TRBJ2-7, with 9 bases fitting TRBD2. Trimming at V came to 6 bases and at J to 4 bases, leaving 4 bases not matched to a gene. The CDR3 loop spans 13 amino acids. Germline values: CDR1 WNHNN, CDR2 SYGVQD (reference sequence). CDR3 loop: CASSPAGGYEQYF. CDR3 coding DNA: TGCGCCAGCAGCCCCGCGGGGGGGTACGAGCAGTACTTC.

The rearrangement joins TRBV15 to TRBJ1-5; possibly TRBD1 for D (6 bases). CDR1 LNHNV and CDR2 YYDKDF come from the germline V gene (reference sequence). The CDR3 is made up of 17 amino acids. With 0 bases removed from V and 2 bases from J, the gap between germline ends came to 14 bases. The CDR3 sequence: CATSRDPGRQGNQPQHF. The CDR3 nucleotides are TGTGCCACCAGCAGAGATCCGGGGCGACAGGGCAATCAGCCCCAGCATTTT.

The chain is built from TRBV25-1 and TRBJ1-2; D is uncertain. Germline CDR1 is MGHDK and CDR2 is SYGVNS. The CDR3 runs 16 residues. Trimming removed 2 bases from V and 0 bases from J, with 13 bases in between. CDR3 coding DNA: TGTGCCAGCAGTGAAGGTAGGGCCGCGGCTAACTATGGCTACACCTTC. Protein sequence: CASSEGRAAANYGYTF.

The chain has TRBV5-4 and TRBJ2-5, with 11 bases aligning to TRBD2. With V trimmed by 4 bases and J by 5 bases, 1 base remained unmatched. CDR1 and CDR2 from the germline V gene are SGHNT and YYREEE (reference sequence). The CDR3 covers 13 residues. Written as DNA, the CDR3 is TGTGCCAGCAGCGTAGCGGGAGGGGAGACCCAGTACTTC. The encoded protein is CASSVAGGETQYF.

The rearrangement joins TRBV6-1 to TRBJ1-1, with D perhaps matching TRBD1 (6 bases). Germline CDR1 is MNHNS and CDR2 is SASEGT. This CDR3 is built from 15 residues. V lost 0 bases and J 0 bases, leaving 8 bases between the germline ends. The CDR3 spells CASSEAAGVNTEAFF. Here the CDR3 DNA reads TGTGCCAGCAGTGAAGCGGCAGGGGTGAACACTGAAGCTTTCTTT.

V gene TRBV6-6 combines with J gene TRBJ2-7; the match to TRBD1 covers 8 bases. The junction had 4 bases not matched to a gene; V was cut back by 7 bases and J by 2 bases. This CDR3 contains 13 residues. Germline V gene data show CDR1 as MNHNY and CDR2 as SVGAGI (reference sequence). CDR3 bases: TGTGCCAGCAATACGGACAGGGCCTACGAGCAGTACTTC. Residues: CASNTDRAYEQYF.

The V and J genes are TRBV7-3 and TRBJ1-1; D ambiguous. This CDR3 has 13 amino acids. V lost 3 bases and J lost 4, with 9 bases in between. CDR1 SGHTA and CDR2 FQGTGA come from the germline V gene. The CDR3 loop is CASSLNSLTEAFF. CDR3 sequence (DNA): TGTGCCAGCAGCTTGAACAGCCTCACTGAAGCTTTCTTT.

V usage is TRBV27 and J usage is TRBJ1-2, with a weak D call TRBD1 (6 bases). The ends were cut back, 7 bases at V and 4 bases at J, with 16 bases in the middle. There are 14 residues in the CDR3. CDR1 and CDR2 (germline): MNHEY, SMNVEV (reference sequence). CDR3 protein: CASKRGEGVYGYTF. For the CDR3, the DNA is TGTGCCAGCAAGCGGGGCGAGGGGGTCTATGGCTACACCTTC.

This clone was counted a few times. This chain links TRBV19 with TRBJ1-2; D is unresolved. From germline, CDR1 is LNHDA and CDR2 SQIVND (reference sequence). Trimming shortened V by 1 base and J by 5 bases, and 14 bases separated the two germline ends. There are 15 residues in the CDR3. For the CDR3, the DNA is TGTGCCAGTAGTATAGCCATTATGGTTCGGTATGGCTACACCTTC. Translation gives CASSIAIMVRYGYTF.

V is TRBV10-1 and J is TRBJ1-4, with unresolved D. CDR1 WNHNN and CDR2 SYGVQD come from the germline V gene (reference sequence). The CDR3 length is 13 residues. Trimming pared 4 bases from V and 7 bases from J, leaving 10 bases between. The DNA of the CDR3 is TGCGCCAGCAGTGGCAGTGTCGTTGAAAAACTGTTTTTT. Its protein is CASSGSVVEKLFF.

The gene calls are TRBV12-3 or TRBV12-4 and TRBJ2-1; possible D gene TRBD1, 5 bases. Trimming took off 6 bases at V and 10 bases at J, with 13 bases between the two ends. This CDR3 comprises 12 residues. In DNA form, the CDR3 reads TGTGCCAGCAGCTGGCCCAAGGGGGAGCAGTTCTTC. This sequence encodes CASSWPKGEQFF.

The V and J genes are TRBV2 and TRBJ1-6; no reliable D call. Germline V gene data show CDR1 as SNHLY and CDR2 as FYNNEI. Trimming stripped 8 bases from V and 8 bases from J, with 10 bases between. The CDR3 consists of 12 residues. CDR3 residues: CASQRADSPLHF. The CDR3 coding sequence is TGTGCCAGCCAGAGGGCGGATTCACCCCTCCACTTT.

V usage is TRBV30 and J usage is TRBJ2-1, with a possible D match to TRBD2 (6 bases). Germline CDR1 is GTSNPN and CDR2 is SVGIG (reference sequence). This CDR3 region has 14 residues. The V end was cut by 5 bases, the J end by 1 base, with 12 bases between. The CDR3 nucleotides read TGTGCCTGGGGCCGTGGGGGGTCCTACAATGAGCAGTTCTTC. Its translation is CAWGRGGSYNEQFF.

The J gene is TRBJ2-2, the V gene TRBV7-9; no firm D call. This CDR3 comprises 13 residues. The germline CDR1 and CDR2 sequences are SEHNR and FQNEAQ (reference sequence). Trimming left V 5 bases short and J 2 bases short, with 6 bases between. CDR3 sequence reads: CASSLYNTGELFF. Here the CDR3 DNA reads TGTGCCAGCAGCCTATACAACACCGGGGAGCTGTTTTTT.

This clone was observed once. The CDR3 region is CSARDFYEQYF. CDR3 nucleotide sequence: TGCAGTGCTAGGGACTTCTACGAGCAGTACTTC. The chain joins TRBV20-1 to TRBJ2-7; tentative D call: TRBD2 (5 bases). This CDR3 is 11 amino acids long. The V end was cut by 3 bases, the J end by 3 bases, with 6 bases between. Germline lookup yields CDR1 DFQATT and CDR2 SNEGSKA (reference sequence).

The chain recombines TRBV24-1 with TRBJ2-1, with 11 bases aligning to TRBD2. Germline V gene data show CDR1 as KGHDR and CDR2 as SFDVKD. The CDR3 runs to 17 residues. Losses at the gene ends were 4 bases for V and 4 bases for J; bases not matched to a gene: 8. This CDR3 reads CATSDLPASGGYNEQFF. The CDR3 region has the DNA TGTGCCACCAGTGACCTCCCCGCTAGCGGGGGGTACAATGAGCAGTTCTTC.

The chain links TRBV10-1 to TRBJ1-6; a weak D match, TRBD1 (6 bases). From germline, CDR1 is WNHNN and CDR2 SYGVQD (reference sequence). The CDR3 spans 13 residues. V dropped 8 bases and J dropped 8 bases, with 13 bases sitting between them. The DNA for the CDR3 is TGCGCCAGCGCCCCGGGGGCAGATTCACCCCTCCACTTT. This codes for CASAPGADSPLHF.

The rearrangement uses TRBV18 and TRBJ2-4; D gene uncertain. V shed 3 bases and J shed 0 bases, with 12 bases lying between them. Germline CDR1 and CDR2: KGHSH and LQKENI. This CDR3 is 16 amino acids long. CDR3 loop: CASSPEIRLAKNIQYF. CDR3 DNA sequence: TGTGCCAGCTCACCGGAGATCCGGCTAGCCAAAAACATTCAGTACTTC.

The rearrangement uses TRBV19 and TRBJ2-5; TRBD2 matches 8 bases. Germline CDR1 reads LNHDA; CDR2 reads SQIVND (reference sequence). The junction had 4 bases not matched to a gene; V was cut back by 3 bases and J by 4 bases. The CDR3 has 14 amino acids. The CDR3 coding sequence is TGTGCCAGTAGTATGTTTAGCGGGGCAGAGACCCAGTACTTC. This codes for CASSMFSGAETQYF.